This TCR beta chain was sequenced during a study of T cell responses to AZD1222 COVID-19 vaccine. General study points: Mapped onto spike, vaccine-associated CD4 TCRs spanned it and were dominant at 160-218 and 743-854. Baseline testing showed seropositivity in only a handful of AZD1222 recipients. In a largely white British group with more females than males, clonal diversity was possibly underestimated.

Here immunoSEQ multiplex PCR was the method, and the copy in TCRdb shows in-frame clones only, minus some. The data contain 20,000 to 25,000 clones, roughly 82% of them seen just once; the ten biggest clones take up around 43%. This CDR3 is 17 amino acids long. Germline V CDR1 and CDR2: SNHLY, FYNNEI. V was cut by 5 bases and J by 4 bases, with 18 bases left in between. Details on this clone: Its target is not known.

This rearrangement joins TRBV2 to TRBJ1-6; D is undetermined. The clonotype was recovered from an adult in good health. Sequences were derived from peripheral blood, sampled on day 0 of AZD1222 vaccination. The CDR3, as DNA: TGTGCCAGCAGTAAAACTCTTACAGAGAATTATAATTCACCCCTCCACTTT. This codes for CASSKTLTENYNSPLHF.